The TCR beta chain described here comes from a study of shared T cell receptors in the human thymus. Measured with immunoSEQ multiplex PCR; TCRdb has only the in-frame clones, and not every one. The table lists roughly 700,000 clones, around 89% of them singletons. The sample was also reused in another study, on human thymus T cells. That study adds: Serving as donors were healthy Finnish infants, each of whom was having open corrective surgery for congenital heart defects. During corrective heart surgery, resections were taken, and the thymus tissue came from them. Thymic and blood repertoires showed apparently biased V and J gene usage. Related studies noted strongly shared thymic repertoires across unrelated people.

Sequences were obtained from thymocytes. This sequence originates from a boy younger than two with a congenital heart defect.

The CDR3 bases are TGTGCCAGCAGTTTAGGTCCAAGAACAGGGGAGGCTTTCTTT. Its protein product is CASSLGPRTGEAFF. The chain couples TRBV28 to TRBJ1-1, with 7 bases lining up with TRBD1. Germline V gene data show CDR1 as MDHEN and CDR2 as SYDVKM. V shed 2 bases and J 11 bases; nucleotides not matched to a gene: 11. This CDR3 has 14 residues.